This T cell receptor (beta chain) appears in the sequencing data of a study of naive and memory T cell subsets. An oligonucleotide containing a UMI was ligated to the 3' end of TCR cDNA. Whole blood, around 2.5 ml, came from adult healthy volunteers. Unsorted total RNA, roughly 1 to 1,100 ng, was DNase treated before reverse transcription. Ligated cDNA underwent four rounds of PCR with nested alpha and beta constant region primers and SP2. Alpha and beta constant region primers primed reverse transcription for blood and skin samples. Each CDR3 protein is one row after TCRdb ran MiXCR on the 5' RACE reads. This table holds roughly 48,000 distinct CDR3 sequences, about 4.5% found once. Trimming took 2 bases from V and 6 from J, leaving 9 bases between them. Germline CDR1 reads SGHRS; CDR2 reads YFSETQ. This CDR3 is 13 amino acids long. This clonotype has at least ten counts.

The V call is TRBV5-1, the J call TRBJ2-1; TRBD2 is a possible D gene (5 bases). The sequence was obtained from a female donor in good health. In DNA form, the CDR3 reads TGCGCCAGCAGCTTATTAGGGAGCAATGAGCAGTTCTTC. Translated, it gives CASSLLGSNEQFF. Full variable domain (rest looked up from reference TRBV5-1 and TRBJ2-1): KAGVTQTPRYLIKTRGQQVTLSCSPISGHRSVSWYQQTPGQGLQFLFEYFSETQRNKGNFPGRFSGRQFSNSRSEMNVSTLELGDSALYLCASSLLGSNEQFFGPGTRLTVL.